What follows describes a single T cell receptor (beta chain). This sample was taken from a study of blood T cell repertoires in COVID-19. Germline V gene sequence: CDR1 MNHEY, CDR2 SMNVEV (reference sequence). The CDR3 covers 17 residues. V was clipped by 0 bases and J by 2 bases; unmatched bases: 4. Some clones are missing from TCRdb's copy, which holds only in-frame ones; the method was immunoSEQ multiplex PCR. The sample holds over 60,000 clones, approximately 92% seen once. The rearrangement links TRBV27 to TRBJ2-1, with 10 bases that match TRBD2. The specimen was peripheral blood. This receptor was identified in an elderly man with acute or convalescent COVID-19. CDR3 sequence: CASSLSGLAGAYNEQFF. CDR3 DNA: TGTGCCAGCAGTTTATCGGGGCTAGCGGGGGCCTACAATGAGCAGTTCTTC.